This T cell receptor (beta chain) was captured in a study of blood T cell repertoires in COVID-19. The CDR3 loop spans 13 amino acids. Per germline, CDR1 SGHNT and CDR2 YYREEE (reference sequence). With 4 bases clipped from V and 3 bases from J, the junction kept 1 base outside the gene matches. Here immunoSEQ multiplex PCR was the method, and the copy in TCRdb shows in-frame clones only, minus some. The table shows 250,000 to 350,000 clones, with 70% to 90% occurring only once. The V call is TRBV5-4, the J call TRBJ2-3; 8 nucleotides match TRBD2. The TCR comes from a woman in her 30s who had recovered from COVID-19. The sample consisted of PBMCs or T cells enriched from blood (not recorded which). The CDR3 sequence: CASSRGRTDTQYF. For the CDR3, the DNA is TGTGCCAGCAGCCGCGGGAGGACAGATACGCAGTATTTT. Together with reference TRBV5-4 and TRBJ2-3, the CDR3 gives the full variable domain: ETGVTQSPTHLIKTRGQQVTLRCSSQSGHNTVSWYQQALGQGPQFIFQYYREEENGRGNFPPRFSGLQFPNYSSELNVNALELDDSALYLCASSRGRTDTQYFGPGTRLTVL.